These 3 T cell receptor beta chains were sequenced from one sample in a study of blood T cell repertoires in COVID-19. Assay used: immunoSEQ multiplex PCR; TCRdb lists only in-frame clones, some missing. The sample records 70,000 to 100,000 clones, roughly nine tenths being singletons. The sample comprised peripheral blood. These receptor sequences come from a man aged 55 to 70 with acute or convalescent COVID-19.

V is TRBV7-2 and J is TRBJ2-1; TRBD2 is a possible D gene (6 bases). CDR3 length: 15 residues. V shed 3 bases and J shed 2 bases, with 11 bases lying between them. Per the germline V gene, CDR1 is SGHTA and CDR2 is FQGNSA. The CDR3 reads CASSFLGEAYNEQFF. CDR3 DNA sequence: TGTGCCAGCAGCTTTCTTGGGGAGGCCTACAATGAGCAGTTCTTC. The entire variable domain, with the rest obtained from reference TRBV7-2 and TRBJ2-1, is as follows: GAGVSQSPSNKVTEKGKDVELRCDPISGHTALYWYRQSLGQGLEFLIYFQGNSAPDKSGLPSDRFSAERTGGSVSTLTIQRTQQEDSAVYLCASSFLGEAYNEQFFGPGTRLTVL.

This sequence joins TRBV4-1 and TRBJ1-2, with a possible D match to TRBD1 (5 bases). In germline, CDR1 is MGHRA, CDR2 YSYEKL. The length of the CDR3 is 19 residues. V lost 0 bases, J lost 1 base, and 21 bases lay in between. The CDR3 region is CASSQERSGSSVFNYGYTF. The CDR3 bases are TGCGCCAGCAGCCAAGAGCGCTCAGGGTCAAGTGTTTTTAACTATGGCTACACCTTC.

CDR3 sequence: CASSEMAGVEQFF. CDR3 in DNA: TGTGCCAGCAGTGAAATGGCGGGAGTTGAGCAGTTCTTC. The chain uses TRBV6-1 and TRBJ2-1, with 7 nucleotides matching TRBD2. J was trimmed by 9 bases and V by 2 bases; bases with no gene match: 4. Per germline, CDR1 MNHNS and CDR2 SASEGT. This CDR3 contains 13 residues.